The 30 T cell receptor beta chains below all came from one sample that was sequenced in a study of PD-1 blockade in classical Hodgkin lymphoma. Method: immunoSEQ multiplex PCR; TCRdb's copy keeps in-frame clones and lacks some. The table records about 46,000 clones, around three quarters of them present only once. Autologous stem cell transplantation was followed by relapse in every patient, and brentuximab vedotin exposure varied. This sample comprised peripheral blood mononuclear cells (PBMCs), obtained before the second cycle of nivolumab. These receptor sequences come from a human donor with classical Hodgkin lymphoma.

The gene calls are TRBV2 and TRBJ2-7; D gene unclear. Looked up from germline, CDR1 is SNHLY and CDR2 is FYNNEI. V lost 5 bases and J lost 6, with 5 bases in between. CDR3 length: 10 residues. The CDR3 region has the DNA TGTGCCAGCAGTCGGGTCGAGCAGTACTTC. Translated, it gives CASSRVEQYF.

In this sample, this clone turned up a few times. The chain is built from TRBV4-3 and TRBJ1-6, with D possibly TRBD1 on 5 matching bases. The V gene's germline CDR1 is LGHNA and CDR2 YSLEER. The CDR3 is 15 amino acids. V was trimmed by 1 base and J by 9 bases, leaving 13 bases between them. The CDR3 nucleotides are TGCGCCAGCAGCCAAGTGGCCGATGGGACTTCACCCCTCCACTTT. It codes for CASSQVADGTSPLHF.

The chain couples TRBV18 to TRBJ1-4; tentative D call: TRBD1 (5 bases). V was pared by 2 bases and J by 0 bases, with 10 bases between. This CDR3 is 16 amino acids long. Germline assignment: CDR1 KGHSH and CDR2 LQKENI. The DNA of the CDR3 is TGTGCCAGCTCACCAAGCGGGGGGGCAACTAATGAAAAACTGTTTTTT. Translation gives CASSPSGGATNEKLFF. The whole variable domain, remainder taken from reference TRBV18 and TRBJ1-4, is NAGVMQNPRHLVRRRGQEARLRCSPMKGHSHVYWYRQLPEEGLKFMVYLQKENIIDESGMPKERFSAEFPKEGPSILRIQQVVRGDSAAYFCASSPSGGATNEKLFFGSGTQLSVL.

The chain recombines TRBV7-8 with TRBJ1-5; D is possibly TRBD1 (5 bases). Trimming shortened V by 5 bases and J by 6 bases, and 14 bases separated the two germline ends. Germline V gene data show CDR1 as SGHVS and CDR2 as FQNEAQ. The CDR3 contains 14 residues. In DNA, the CDR3 is TGTGCCAGCAGCCCTCAGGGAGGTAGTCAGCCCCAGCATTTT. Its translation: CASSPQGGSQPQHF.

The chain carries TRBV9 and TRBJ2-4; D not certain. Deletions cut 4 bases from V and 9 bases from J, with 14 bases between. Germline assignment: CDR1 SGDLS and CDR2 YYNGEE. The CDR3 consists of 13 residues. In nucleotides, the CDR3 is TGTGCCAGCAGCCTTCGCCTTGGTGGCATTCAGTACTTC. It is translated as CASSLRLGGIQYF.

The chain carries TRBV4-1 and TRBJ2-7; TRBD2 agrees at 7 bases. The junction had 16 bases not matched to a gene; V was cut back by 4 bases and J by 7 bases. This CDR3 spans 16 amino acids. Looked up from germline, CDR1 is MGHRA and CDR2 is YSYEKL. The CDR3 region is CASSPGLSGTSFEQYF. The CDR3 nucleotides read TGCGCCAGCAGCCCAGGGTTAAGCGGGACGTCTTTTGAGCAGTACTTC.

In this sample, this clone turned up once. V usage is TRBV18 and J usage is TRBJ1-5; TRBD1 matches at 8 bases. Per germline, CDR1 KGHSH and CDR2 LQKENI. The length of the CDR3 is 14 residues. V was clipped by 3 bases and J by 7 bases; unmatched bases: 5. The CDR3 sequence is CASSPDRGQQPQHF. The CDR3 nucleotides read TGTGCCAGCTCACCCGACAGGGGACAGCAGCCCCAGCATTTT.

CDR3 amino acids: CASGPTTDTQYF. As DNA, the CDR3 is TGTGCCAGCGGGCCTACCACAGATACGCAGTATTTT. This chain joins TRBV6-5 and TRBJ2-3; D is undetermined. Germline loops: CDR1 MNHEY, CDR2 SVGAGI. Trimming took off 8 bases at V and 2 bases at J, with 8 bases between the two ends. This CDR3 is built from 12 residues.

This chain connects TRBV6-6 to TRBJ2-7; the D gene could be TRBD1 or TRBD2 (5 bases each). This CDR3 is 14 amino acids long. Germline CDR1 reads MNHNY; CDR2 reads SVGAGI (reference sequence). Trimming stripped 2 bases from V and 1 base from J, with 9 bases between. The CDR3 DNA follows: TGTGCCAGCAGTTACCGGGACGCTTCCTACGAGCAGTACTTC. The encoded protein is CASSYRDASYEQYF.

The chain links TRBV7-9 to TRBJ1-3, with D maybe TRBD1 (5 bases). The germline V gene encodes CDR1 SEHNR and CDR2 FQNEAQ (reference sequence). The ends were cut back, 1 base at V and 3 bases at J, with 10 bases in the middle. This CDR3 is 15 amino acids long. Here the CDR3 DNA reads TGTGCCAGCAGCTTAGATGGGGCTCTTGGAAACACCATATATTTT. This encodes CASSLDGALGNTIYF.

Points on this clone: Distinct nucleotide sequences in the sample also encode this CDR3. V is TRBV7-2 and J is TRBJ1-5; D not certain. Germline CDR1 reads SGHTA; CDR2 reads FQGNSA. The V gene lost 0 bases and the J gene lost 0 bases, with 6 bases spanning the gap. The CDR3 spans 15 residues. The CDR3 region is CASSLASYSNQPQHF. CDR3 bases: TGTGCCAGCAGCTTAGCGTCCTATAGCAATCAGCCCCAGCATTTT.

The CDR3 DNA reads as TGTGCCGGCGGTAGGGGTTACTACAATGAGCAGTTCTTC. Translated, it gives CAGGRGYYNEQFF. This chain joins TRBV7-9 and TRBJ2-1; possible D gene TRBD1, 5 bases. This CDR3 region has 13 residues. CDR1 and CDR2 from the germline V gene are SEHNR and FQNEAQ (reference sequence). Trimming took off 11 bases at V and 3 bases at J, with 14 bases between the two ends.

This rearrangement joins TRBV9 to TRBJ2-7, with 13 bases aligning to TRBD2. V dropped 0 bases and J dropped 5; count of bases not matched to a gene: 5. This CDR3 is 16 amino acids long. CDR1 SGDLS and CDR2 YYNGEE come from the germline V gene. The CDR3 region is CASSVGIGLAGDEQYF. CDR3 DNA: TGTGCCAGCAGCGTAGGGATCGGACTAGCGGGAGACGAGCAGTACTTC.

This chain connects TRBV14 to TRBJ2-5; D may correspond to TRBD1 or TRBD2 (5 bases each). The germline V and J ends were trimmed by 2 bases and 3 bases, with 22 bases remaining between them. The CDR3 extends over 18 amino acids. Germline assignment: CDR1 SGHDN and CDR2 FVKESK. The CDR3, as DNA: TGTGCCAGCAGCCAATTACTAACAACCGGGGCTGAAAAAGAGACCCAGTACTTC. Its translation is CASSQLLTTGAEKETQYF.

The J gene is TRBJ2-2, the V gene TRBV9; D gene unclear. Trimming took off 4 bases at V and 3 bases at J, with 10 bases between the two ends. This CDR3 spans 14 amino acids. The germline gives CDR1 SGDLS, CDR2 YYNGEE. The CDR3 protein is CASSLFRDTGELFF. CDR3 sequence (DNA): TGTGCCAGCAGCCTTTTTAGGGACACCGGGGAGCTGTTTTTT.

The chain employs TRBV30 and TRBJ2-2; weak D call: TRBD2 (5 bases). The germline V and J ends were trimmed by 2 bases and 0 bases, with 10 bases remaining between them. CDR3 length: 15 residues. CDR1 is GTSNPN, CDR2 SVGIG, per germline (reference sequence). CDR3 bases: TGTGCCTGGAGTAAAGGACTGACGAACACCGGGGAGCTGTTTTTT. Its translation: CAWSKGLTNTGELFF.

This clone was observed once. It may be a read error: a sequence one base away is much more abundant. The chain uses TRBV6-1 and TRBJ2-5, with 11 bases matching TRBD1. The J call may be wrong; the DNA end is better matched by TRBJ2-7. The CDR3 runs to 13 residues. Germline CDR1 and CDR2: MNHNS and SASEGT. Here the CDR3 reads CASRGQGAYEQYF. CDR3 nucleotides: TGTGCCAGCAGGGGACAGGGGGCCTACGAGCAGTACTTC.

V is TRBV9 and J is TRBJ1-6; TRBD1 aligns across 7 bases. The J segment lost 6 bases and the V segment lost 1 base, leaving 4 bases of the junction unmatched. Germline V gives CDR1 SGDLS, CDR2 YYNGEE. CDR3 size: 15 residues. The CDR3 bases are TGTGCCAGCAGCGTATTGACAGGGAGTAATTCACCCCTCCACTTT. Translating it yields CASSVLTGSNSPLHF.

This chain links TRBV5-1 with TRBJ2-5, with D possibly being TRBD2 (6 bases). TRBJ2-7 matches the DNA end more closely, so the J call is doubtful. Germline V lookup: CDR1 SGHRS, CDR2 YFSETQ. CDR3 length: 14 amino acids. CDR3 sequence: CASSLVGGTYEQYF. In DNA, the CDR3 is TGCGCCAGCAGCTTGGTAGGCGGGACCTACGAGCAGTACTTC.

This chain joins TRBV7-2 and TRBJ1-4, with 7 bases lining up with TRBD1. The germline V gene has CDR1 SGHTA and CDR2 FQGNSA. Trimming at V came to 5 bases and at J to 7 bases, leaving 7 bases not matched to a gene. The CDR3 has 14 residues. CDR3 nucleotides: TGTGCCAGCAGCCGGGACAGCAAGGGTGAAAAACTGTTTTTT. Residues: CASSRDSKGEKLFF.

The J gene is TRBJ2-1, the V gene TRBV18; D might be TRBD2 (5 bases). V was shortened by 2 bases and J by 2 bases, with 10 bases between the two germline ends. The CDR3 spans 15 residues. CDR1 KGHSH and CDR2 LQKENI come from the germline V gene. The CDR3 here is CASSPAGTPYNEQFF. The CDR3 DNA is TGTGCCAGCTCACCAGCGGGTACCCCCTACAATGAGCAGTTCTTC.

A single count supports this clone. The CDR3 sequence: CASSPREGQGANTIYF. The CDR3 DNA is TGTGCCAGCAGCCCGAGGGAGGGACAGGGGGCGAACACCATATATTTT. The chain recombines TRBV7-9 with TRBJ1-3, with 12 bases aligning to TRBD1. CDR3 size: 16 residues. The junction had 9 bases not matched to a gene; V was cut back by 5 bases and J by 7 bases. The germline gives CDR1 SEHNR, CDR2 FQNEAQ (reference sequence).

The chain uses TRBV5-5 and TRBJ2-2; 7 bases agree with TRBD1. After removal of 4 bases from V and 7 bases from J, the junction contained 13 bases not matched to a gene. The CDR3 has 16 amino acids. CDR1 is SGHKS, CDR2 YYEKEE, per germline (reference sequence). The CDR3 coding sequence is TGTGCCAGCAGCCGGCCCGGGAACAGGGGAAGCGGGGAGCTGTTTTTT. Translated: CASSRPGNRGSGELFF.

The V call is TRBV5-6, the J call TRBJ2-5; 8 nucleotides line up with TRBD1. This CDR3 region has 14 residues. Germline-derived CDR1 and CDR2 are SGHDT and YYEEEE. V lost 3 bases to trimming and J lost 5 bases; unmatched junction nucleotides: 6. The CDR3 nucleotides read TGTGCCAGCAGCTCTCCAGGGGGCGCGGAGACCCAGTACTTC. Its translation is CASSSPGGAETQYF. Complete variable domain (other parts from reference TRBV5-6 and TRBJ2-5): DAGVTQSPTHLIKTRGQQVTLRCSPKSGHDTVSWYQQALGQGPQFIFQYYEEEERQRGNFPDRFSGHQFPNYSSELNVNALLLGDSALYLCASSSPGGAETQYFGPGTRLLVL.

The gene calls are TRBV7-8 and TRBJ2-5; TRBD2 agrees at 7 bases. The J call may not be correct, given that the DNA end is closer to TRBJ2-7. Germline V CDR1 and CDR2: SGHVS, FQNEAQ. The CDR3 loop spans 17 amino acids. CDR3 nucleotide sequence: TGTGCCAGCAGCTTAACTGGACGAGGGAGGGGCTCCTACGAGCAGTACTTC. Residues: CASSLTGRGRGSYEQYF.

The genes are TRBV6-5 and TRBJ1-2; a possible D gene is TRBD1 (5 bases). Per the germline V gene, CDR1 is MNHEY and CDR2 is SVGAGI. This CDR3 contains 13 residues. Trimming removed 5 bases from V and 2 bases from J, with 9 bases in between. DNA of the CDR3: TGTGCCAGCAGTGAAAGGACAAACTATGGCTACACCTTC. Translation: CASSERTNYGYTF.

V is TRBV10-1 and J is TRBJ2-5; TRBD1 might be the D (7 bases). V was shortened by 8 bases and J by 3 bases, with 16 bases between the two germline ends. This CDR3 has 14 amino acids. Germline V gene data show CDR1 as WNHNN and CDR2 as SYGVQD (reference sequence). The CDR3 region has the DNA TGCGCCAGCCAGGGAGGACAGGATAAAGAGACCCAGTACTTC. It encodes CASQGGQDKETQYF.

This clone was detected only once. CDR3 in DNA: TGTGCCAGGAGTCAGGGTTGCACCGGGGAGCTGTTTTTT. It translates to CARSQGCTGELFF. The rearrangement links TRBV7-5 to TRBJ2-2; the D call in the table, TRBD1, was not verified against the DNA. TRBV7-5 has pseudogene status. The CDR3 loop spans 13 amino acids.

The count of this clone is one. The chain combines TRBV18 with TRBJ1-4; D gene uncertain. CDR1 and CDR2 from the germline V gene are KGHSH and LQKENI. The CDR3 is 16 residues long. V lost 5 bases and J lost 7, with 20 bases in between. CDR3 bases: TGTGCCAGCTCAGCAACCGGATTCCGGGGAGCTGAAAAACTGTTTTTT. Its translation is CASSATGFRGAEKLFF.

The rearrangement joins TRBV12-5 to TRBJ2-6; no firm D call. This CDR3 comprises 18 residues. V was cut by 2 bases and J by 0 bases, with 14 bases left in between. Germline-derived CDR1 and CDR2 are LGHNT and FRNRAP. The CDR3 sequence: CASGLPRKNPSGANVLTF. Written as DNA, the CDR3 is TGTGCTAGTGGTTTGCCCCGGAAAAACCCCTCTGGGGCCAACGTCCTGACTTTC.